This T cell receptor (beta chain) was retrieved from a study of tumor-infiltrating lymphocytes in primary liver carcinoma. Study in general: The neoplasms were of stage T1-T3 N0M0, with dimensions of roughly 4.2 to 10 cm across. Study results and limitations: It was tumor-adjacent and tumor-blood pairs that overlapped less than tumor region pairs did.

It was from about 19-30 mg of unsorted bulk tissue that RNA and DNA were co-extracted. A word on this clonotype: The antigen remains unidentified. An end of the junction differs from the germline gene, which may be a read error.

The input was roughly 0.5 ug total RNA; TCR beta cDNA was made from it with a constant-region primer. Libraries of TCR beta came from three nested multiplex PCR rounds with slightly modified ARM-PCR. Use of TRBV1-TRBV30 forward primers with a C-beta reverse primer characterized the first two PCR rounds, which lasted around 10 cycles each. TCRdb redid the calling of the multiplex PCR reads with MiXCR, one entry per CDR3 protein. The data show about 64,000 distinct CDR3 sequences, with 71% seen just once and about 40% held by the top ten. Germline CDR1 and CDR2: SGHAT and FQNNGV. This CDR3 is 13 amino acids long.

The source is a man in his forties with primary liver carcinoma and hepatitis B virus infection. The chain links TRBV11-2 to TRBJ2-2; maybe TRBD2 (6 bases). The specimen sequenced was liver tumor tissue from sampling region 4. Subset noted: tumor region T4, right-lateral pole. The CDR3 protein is CAGSLTNTGGLFF. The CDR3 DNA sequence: TGTGCCGGCAGCTTGACGAACACCGGGGGGCTGTTTTTT.